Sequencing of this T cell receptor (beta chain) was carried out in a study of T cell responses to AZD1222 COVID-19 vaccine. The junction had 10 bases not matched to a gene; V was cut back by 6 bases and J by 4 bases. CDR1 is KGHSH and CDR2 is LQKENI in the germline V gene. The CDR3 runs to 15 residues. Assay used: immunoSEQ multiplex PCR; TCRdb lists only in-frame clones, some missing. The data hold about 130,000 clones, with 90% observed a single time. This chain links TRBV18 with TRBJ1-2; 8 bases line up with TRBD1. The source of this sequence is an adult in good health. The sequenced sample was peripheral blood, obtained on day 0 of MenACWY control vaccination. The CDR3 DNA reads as TGTGCCAGCTCTCCCGGACAGGGAGGGTCCTATGGCTACACCTTC. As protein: CASSPGQGGSYGYTF.